Shown below are 10 T cell receptor beta chains from a single sample sequenced in a study of blood T cell repertoires in COVID-19 (dated by TCRdb to the early 2020s). The protocol used for the library was the immunoSEQ multiplex PCR assay. Sourced from immuneACCESS, this table was stored by TCRdb with only in-frame sequences that have V and J called. A share of the clones is absent; for the studies checked, an unresolved V gene accounts for under half, and the remainder has no known explanation. Within this sample are about 170,000 clones, with almost 85% of them counted one time only. Under 3.5% of the sample is in the top ten clones. The sample consisted of peripheral blood. The receptors derive from a woman older than 75 with COVID-19, enrolled during active disease.

This clone came up once. CDR3 region: CASSEVDRYEQYF. Written as DNA, the CDR3 is TGTGCCAGCAGTGAAGTGGACAGATACGAGCAGTACTTC. The V and J genes are TRBV6-1 and TRBJ2-7; the D gene is possibly TRBD1 (6 bases). The germline CDR1 and CDR2 sequences are MNHNS and SASEGT. The ends were cut back, 1 base at V and 4 bases at J, with 8 bases in the middle. The CDR3 runs 13 residues.

V usage is TRBV19 and J usage is TRBJ2-7; D gene ambiguous. The CDR3 is 11 residues long. Germline values: CDR1 LNHDA, CDR2 SQIVND (reference sequence). The V and J ends lost 5 bases and 6 bases respectively, with 8 bases between them. CDR3 bases: TGTGCCAGTAGTTCAACTCGCGAGCAGTACTTC. Translated, it gives CASSSTREQYF.

The chain combines TRBV9 with TRBJ2-5; the match to TRBD2 covers 7 bases. The V gene end was trimmed by 1 base and the J gene end by 2 bases; junction bases not matched to a gene: 2. Germline V gene sequence: CDR1 SGDLS, CDR2 YYNGEE. This CDR3 spans 14 amino acids. As DNA, the CDR3 is TGTGCCAGCAGCGTAACTAGCGCGCAAGAGACCCAGTACTTC. It translates to CASSVTSAQETQYF.

This clone occurred once. The rearrangement uses TRBV5-5 and TRBJ2-1; 8 bases line up with TRBD2. Germline V gives CDR1 SGHKS, CDR2 YYEKEE (reference sequence). The trim removed 4 bases at V and 0 bases at J, leaving 15 bases unmatched. The CDR3 runs 19 residues. CDR3 protein: CASSPPGGGAVGSYNEQFF. The CDR3, as DNA: TGTGCCAGCAGCCCCCCCGGGGGGGGCGCGGTCGGCTCCTACAATGAGCAGTTCTTC. Full variable domain (rest looked up from reference TRBV5-5 and TRBJ2-1): DAGVTQSPTHLIKTRGQQVTLRCSPISGHKSVSWYQQVLGQGPQFIFQYYEKEERGRGNFPDRFSARQFPNYSSELNVNALLLGDSALYLCASSPPGGGAVGSYNEQFFGPGTRLTVL.

The V and J genes are TRBV7-3 and TRBJ1-1; 9 bases map to TRBD1. The J segment lost 7 bases and the V segment lost 5 bases, leaving 2 bases of the junction unmatched. CDR1 SGHTA and CDR2 FQGTGA come from the germline V gene. This CDR3 has 12 amino acids. This chain's CDR3 is CASSLTGGEAFF. Here the CDR3 DNA reads TGTGCCAGCAGCCTGACAGGGGGTGAAGCTTTCTTT. The variable domain in full, with the rest retrieved from reference TRBV7-3 and TRBJ1-1, is GAGVSQTPSNKVTEKGKYVELRCDPISGHTALYWYRQSLGQGPEFLIYFQGTGAADDSGLPNDRFFAVRPEGSVSTLKIQRTERGDSAVYLCASSLTGGEAFFGQGTRLTVV.

This clone was seen just once. The V gene is TRBV18, the J gene TRBJ1-5; D unclear. The CDR3 has 14 residues. V was cut by 5 bases and J by 7 bases, with 15 bases left in between. Germline CDR1 reads KGHSH; CDR2 reads LQKENI. The CDR3 sequence is CASSIRRGEQPQHF. Written as DNA, the CDR3 is TGTGCCAGCTCAATCAGACGCGGAGAGCAGCCCCAGCATTTT. Full variable domain (outside the CDR3, taken from reference TRBV18 and TRBJ1-5): NAGVMQNPRHLVRRRGQEARLRCSPMKGHSHVYWYRQLPEEGLKFMVYLQKENIIDESGMPKERFSAEFPKEGPSILRIQQVVRGDSAAYFCASSIRRGEQPQHFGDGTRLSIL.

This chain joins TRBV7-2 and TRBJ1-1; 9 bases align to TRBD1. This CDR3 is 13 amino acids long. The V segment lost 5 bases and the J segment 10 bases; nucleotides outside the gene matches: 8. The V gene's germline CDR1 is SGHTA and CDR2 FQGNSA. CDR3 in amino acids: CASSLGRQGGAFF. DNA of the CDR3: TGTGCCAGCAGCCTAGGAAGACAGGGGGGAGCTTTCTTT.

The V and J genes are TRBV28 and TRBJ1-2; perhaps TRBD1 as D (5 bases). The germline V gene encodes CDR1 MDHEN and CDR2 SYDVKM. The V gene lost 3 bases and the J gene lost 7 bases, with 12 bases spanning the gap. The length of the CDR3 is 13 residues. As DNA, the CDR3 is TGTGCCAGCAGTTTTTCCGGGGGGGGTGGCTACACCTTC. Translated, it gives CASSFSGGGGYTF.

V usage is TRBV12-5 and J usage is TRBJ2-2; 7 nucleotides match TRBD1. The germline V gene encodes CDR1 LGHNT and CDR2 FRNRAP. The V segment lost 1 base and the J segment 3 bases; nucleotides outside the gene matches: 5. The CDR3 is 16 residues long. The CDR3 region is CASGLDDRAYTGELFF. In nucleotides, the CDR3 is TGTGCTAGTGGTTTGGACGACAGGGCGTACACCGGGGAGCTGTTTTTT.

The chain carries TRBV5-1 and TRBJ1-3; 7 bases agree with TRBD1. Germline CDR1 reads SGHRS; CDR2 reads YFSETQ. This CDR3 region has 16 residues. The ends lost 2 bases at V and 3 bases at J; junction bases unmatched: 8. This CDR3 is CASSLLGQAVGNTIYF. The CDR3 region has the DNA TGCGCCAGCAGCTTACTCGGACAGGCGGTTGGAAACACCATATATTTT.